One sample yielded the 8 T cell receptor beta chains listed below, sequenced in a study of shared clonotypes between healthy human individuals. Sequenced by immunoSEQ multiplex PCR; TCRdb stores in-frame clones only, minus some. The top ten hold roughly 10% of the sample, which has approximately 250,000 clones, approximately 65% seen once. The sequenced material came from memory CD4+ T cells sorted from blood. Subset indicated: CD45RA-negative fraction. These receptors were taken from a young man in good health.

This chain links TRBV25-1 with TRBJ2-3; the D is unclear. The CDR3 loop spans 15 amino acids. The germline V gene encodes CDR1 MGHDK and CDR2 SYGVNS. The ends were cut back, 1 base at V and 6 bases at J, with 14 bases in the middle. CDR3 bases: TGTGCCAGCAGTGAATCAGGCCGTATTTGGGATACGCAGTATTTT. Its translation: CASSESGRIWDTQYF.

This clone has more than one count but fewer than ten. This chain joins TRBV4-1 and TRBJ2-5; D could derive from TRBD1 or TRBD2 (5 bases each). V lost 0 bases to trimming and J lost 1 base, with 18 bases between them. Germline assignment: CDR1 MGHRA and CDR2 YSYEKL. This CDR3 has 18 residues. Here the CDR3 reads CASSQEHFGTESQETQYF. The CDR3 DNA reads as TGCGCCAGCAGCCAAGAACATTTCGGGACGGAATCCCAAGAGACCCAGTACTTC.

With regard to this clone: The sample has other DNA sequences that encode this CDR3 too. The chain couples TRBV7-9 to TRBJ2-3; D possibly matches TRBD1 or TRBD2 (5 bases each). Trimming pared 1 base from V and 4 bases from J, leaving 12 bases between. The CDR3 is 15 residues long. The germline V gene encodes CDR1 SEHNR and CDR2 FQNEAQ (reference sequence). The CDR3 DNA is TGTGCCAGCAGCTTAGTGGCAGGGAGCGCAGATACGCAGTATTTT. Translating gives CASSLVAGSADTQYF.

This clone was seen a few times. The J gene is TRBJ1-4, the V gene TRBV28; D call uncertain. Germline V lookup: CDR1 MDHEN, CDR2 SYDVKM. V gave up 5 bases and J gave up 5 bases, with 18 bases separating them. This CDR3 has 16 residues. CDR3 residues: CASSVTSGRGNEKLFF. For the CDR3, the DNA is TGTGCCAGCAGTGTTACCTCCGGGCGAGGGAATGAAAAACTGTTTTTT.

Comments on this clone: This same CDR3 is encoded by further DNA sequences in the sample. The chain couples TRBV6-5 to TRBJ1-1; no reliable D call. Looked up from germline, CDR1 is MNHEY and CDR2 is SVGAGI. This CDR3 is 15 amino acids long. V was pared by 0 bases and J by 1 base, with 9 bases between. The CDR3: CASSYSSHGNTEAFF. The CDR3 region has the DNA TGTGCCAGCAGTTACTCCTCTCACGGGAACACTGAAGCTTTCTTT.

The J gene is TRBJ1-5, the V gene TRBV18; D call uncertain. From germline, CDR1 is KGHSH and CDR2 LQKENI. V was clipped by 2 bases and J by 7 bases, with 9 bases between them. This CDR3 is 13 amino acids long. The CDR3 loop reads CASSPFGEQPQHF. The CDR3 DNA reads as TGTGCCAGCTCACCATTCGGGGAACAGCCCCAGCATTTT. Full variable domain (outside the CDR3, taken from reference TRBV18 and TRBJ1-5): NAGVMQNPRHLVRRRGQEARLRCSPMKGHSHVYWYRQLPEEGLKFMVYLQKENIIDESGMPKERFSAEFPKEGPSILRIQQVVRGDSAAYFCASSPFGEQPQHFGDGTRLSIL.

Turning to this clone: Other DNA sequences from this sample encode an identical CDR3 as well. This chain uses TRBV18 with TRBJ1-1; D is undetermined. This CDR3 region has 13 residues. Germline loops: CDR1 KGHSH, CDR2 LQKENI. Trimming stripped 3 bases from V and 1 base from J, with 6 bases between. CDR3 residues: CASSPVPNTEAFF. The CDR3 DNA reads as TGTGCCAGCTCACCTGTTCCGAACACTGAAGCTTTCTTT.

The chain is built from TRBV29-1 and TRBJ2-5; 10 nucleotides align to TRBD2. V was clipped by 6 bases and J by 2 bases; unmatched bases: 6. The CDR3 has 14 amino acids. From germline, CDR1 is SQVTM and CDR2 ANQGSEA. The CDR3 region has the DNA TGCAGCGTCACCGGGACTAGCGAACAAGAGACCCAGTACTTC. Translating it yields CSVTGTSEQETQYF.